This TCR beta chain was sequenced during a study of vaccination and CD4 T cells after COVID-19. CDR1 is WSHSY, CDR2 SAAADI, per germline. This CDR3 has 13 residues. Trimming shortened V by 6 bases and J by 11 bases, and 18 bases separated the two germline ends. Treatment specified: approximately nine-day PBMC culture with coronavirus spike peptide pools or control peptides (ViraFEST assay). An Oncomine TCR Beta short-read assay was used to sequence the DNA from cultured CD4+ T cells. Via MiXCR, TCRdb re-called the PCR reads, giving one row per CDR3 protein. Here the sample spans over 10,000 distinct CDR3 sequences, approximately 37% being singletons. This clonotype occurred a few times. Its antigen is currently unknown.

The rearrangement uses TRBV10-2 and TRBJ2-3; D remains ambiguous. Sequencing was performed on cultured CD4+ T cells from blood. The receptor was derived from a human donor with COVID-19. DNA of the CDR3: TGCGCCAGCAGCAGCTACCCGCCGAGTGGGCAGTATTTT. The encoded protein is CASSSYPPSGQYF.